Listed below are T cell receptor beta chains from one sample, sequenced in a study of shared clonotypes between healthy human individuals. Clones were read by immunoSEQ multiplex PCR, and TCRdb kept only the in-frame ones, dropping some. The sample includes about 1.5 million clones, 95% to 99% of them seen just once. Sequenced sample: naive CD4+ T cells sorted from blood. The source is a man aged 25 to 45 in good health. Each CDR3 is given with its conserved first and last residue. Each record gives: D gene, J gene, V gene, clone size, CDR3 protein, CDR3 DNA. A D gene is named only where the DNA matches it firmly. Only some rows state a clone size, as once, few, many or a class for expanded clones.

d_gene: .; j_gene: TRBJ2-2; v_gene: TRBV7-3; abundance: .; CDR3aa: CASSSGQPGTGELFF; CDR3nt: TGTGCCAGCAGCTCTGGACAGCCGGGGACCGGGGAGCTGTTTTTT
d_gene: .; j_gene: TRBJ2-3; v_gene: TRBV10-1; abundance: once; CDR3aa: CASSESTAPSTDTQYF; CDR3nt: TGCGCCAGCAGTGAGTCTACGGCTCCTAGCACAGATACGCAGTATTTT
d_gene: .; j_gene: TRBJ1-3; v_gene: TRBV28; abundance: .; CDR3aa: CASSFSQGGGNTIYF; CDR3nt: TGTGCCAGCAGTTTTAGCCAGGGCGGGGGAAACACCATATATTTT
d_gene: TRBD2; j_gene: TRBJ2-7; v_gene: TRBV5-4; abundance: .; CDR3aa: CASGLAGRRSSYEQYF; CDR3nt: TGTGCCAGCGGTCTAGCGGGCCGCAGGAGCTCCTACGAGCAGTACTTC
d_gene: .; j_gene: TRBJ1-1; v_gene: TRBV6-1; abundance: .; CDR3aa: CASSLIQTNTEAFF; CDR3nt: TGTGCCAGCAGCCTGATACAGACTAACACTGAAGCTTTCTTT
d_gene: .; j_gene: TRBJ2-2; v_gene: TRBV5-1; abundance: .; CDR3aa: CASRIDRPNTGELFF; CDR3nt: TGCGCCAGCAGAATAGACAGGCCGAACACCGGGGAGCTGTTTTTT
d_gene: TRBD1; j_gene: TRBJ1-2; v_gene: TRBV28; abundance: .; CDR3aa: CASSFPVGQSYGYTF; CDR3nt: TGTGCCAGCAGTTTTCCTGTGGGACAGAGCTATGGCTACACCTTC
d_gene: TRBD2; j_gene: TRBJ2-2; v_gene: TRBV7-9; abundance: once; CDR3aa: CASRSLAGANTGELFF; CDR3nt: TGTGCCAGCAGGTCGCTAGCGGGGGCGAACACCGGGGAGCTGTTTTTT
d_gene: TRBD1; j_gene: TRBJ1-5; v_gene: TRBV27; abundance: .; CDR3aa: CASSLTTGVGQPQHF; CDR3nt: TGTGCCAGCAGTTTAACGACAGGGGTGGGCCAGCCCCAGCATTTT
d_gene: .; j_gene: TRBJ2-7; v_gene: TRBV6-4; abundance: .; CDR3aa: CASSVRDKSYEQYF; CDR3nt: TGTGCCAGCAGTGTCCGGGACAAATCCTACGAGCAGTACTTC
d_gene: .; j_gene: TRBJ1-1; v_gene: TRBV27; abundance: .; CDR3aa: CASSLGGDTEAFF; CDR3nt: TGTGCCAGCAGTTTAGGGGGGGACACTGAAGCTTTCTTT
d_gene: .; j_gene: TRBJ1-2; v_gene: TRBV9; abundance: .; CDR3aa: CASSAPYRGPNYGYTF; CDR3nt: TGTGCCAGCAGCGCCCCTTACAGAGGCCCTAACTATGGCTACACCTTC
d_gene: TRBD2; j_gene: TRBJ2-7; v_gene: TRBV5-1; abundance: .; CDR3aa: CASSLETSGARSSYEQYF; CDR3nt: TGCGCCAGCAGCTTGGAGACTAGCGGGGCCCGAAGCTCCTACGAGCAGTACTTC
d_gene: .; j_gene: TRBJ2-7; v_gene: TRBV9; abundance: .; CDR3aa: CASSVDQDIPYEQYF; CDR3nt: TGTGCCAGCAGCGTAGACCAAGATATTCCCTACGAGCAGTACTTC
d_gene: .; j_gene: TRBJ1-2; v_gene: TRBV7-9; abundance: .; CDR3aa: CASSLVTGSFGYTF; CDR3nt: TGTGCCAGCAGCTTAGTAACAGGTTCGTTTGGCTACACCTTC